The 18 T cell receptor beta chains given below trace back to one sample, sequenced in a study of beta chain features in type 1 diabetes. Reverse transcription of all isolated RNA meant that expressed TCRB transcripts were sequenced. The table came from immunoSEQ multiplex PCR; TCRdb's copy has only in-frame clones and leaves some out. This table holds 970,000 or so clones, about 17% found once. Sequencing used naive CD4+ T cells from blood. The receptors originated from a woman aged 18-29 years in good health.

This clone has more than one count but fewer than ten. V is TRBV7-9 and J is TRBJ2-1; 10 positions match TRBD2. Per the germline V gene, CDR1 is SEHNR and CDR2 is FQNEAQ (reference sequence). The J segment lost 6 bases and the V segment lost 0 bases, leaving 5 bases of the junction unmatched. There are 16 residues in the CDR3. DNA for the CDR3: TGTGCCAGCAGCTTAGCCCTAGCGGGAGTTGGCAATGAGCAGTTCTTC. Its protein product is CASSLALAGVGNEQFF.

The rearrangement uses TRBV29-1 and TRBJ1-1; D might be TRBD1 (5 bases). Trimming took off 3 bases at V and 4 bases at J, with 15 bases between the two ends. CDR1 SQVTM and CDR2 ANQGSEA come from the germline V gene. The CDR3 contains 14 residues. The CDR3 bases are TGCAGCGTTGAGCAGGGACTCTTGGGCACTGAAGCTTTCTTT. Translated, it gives CSVEQGLLGTEAFF.

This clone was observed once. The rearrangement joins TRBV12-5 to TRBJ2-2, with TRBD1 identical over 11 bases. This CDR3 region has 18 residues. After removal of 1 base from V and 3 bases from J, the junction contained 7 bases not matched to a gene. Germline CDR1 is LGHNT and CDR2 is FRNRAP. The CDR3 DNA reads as TGTGCTAGTGGTTTGGACTTGCCGGGACAGGGGGACACCGGGGAGCTGTTTTTT. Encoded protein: CASGLDLPGQGDTGELFF.

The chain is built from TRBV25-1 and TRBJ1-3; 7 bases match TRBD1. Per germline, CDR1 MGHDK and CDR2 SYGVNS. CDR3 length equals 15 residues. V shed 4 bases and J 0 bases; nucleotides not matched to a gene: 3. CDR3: CASSGGGHSGNTIYF. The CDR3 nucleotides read TGTGCCAGCAGTGGAGGGGGCCACTCTGGAAACACCATATATTTT.

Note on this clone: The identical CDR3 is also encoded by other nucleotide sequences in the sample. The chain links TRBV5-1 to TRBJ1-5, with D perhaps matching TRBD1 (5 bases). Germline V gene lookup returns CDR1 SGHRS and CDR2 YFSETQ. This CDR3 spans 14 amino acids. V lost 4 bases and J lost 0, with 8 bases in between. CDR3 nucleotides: TGCGCCAGCAGCCCCGACAGTAGCAATCAGCCCCAGCATTTT. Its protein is CASSPDSSNQPQHF.

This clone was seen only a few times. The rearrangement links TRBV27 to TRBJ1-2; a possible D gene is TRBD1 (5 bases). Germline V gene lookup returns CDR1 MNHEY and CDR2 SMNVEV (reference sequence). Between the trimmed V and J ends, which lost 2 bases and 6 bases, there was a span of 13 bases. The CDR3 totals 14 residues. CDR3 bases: TGTGCCAGCAGTTTACGTCAGGGCATTCATGGCTACACCTTC. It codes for CASSLRQGIHGYTF.

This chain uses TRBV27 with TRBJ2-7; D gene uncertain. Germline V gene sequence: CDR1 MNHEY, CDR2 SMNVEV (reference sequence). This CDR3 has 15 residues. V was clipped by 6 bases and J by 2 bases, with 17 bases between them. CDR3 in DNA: TGTGCCAGCAGATTAGCTATGATAGGAACCTACGAGCAGTACTTC. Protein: CASRLAMIGTYEQYF.

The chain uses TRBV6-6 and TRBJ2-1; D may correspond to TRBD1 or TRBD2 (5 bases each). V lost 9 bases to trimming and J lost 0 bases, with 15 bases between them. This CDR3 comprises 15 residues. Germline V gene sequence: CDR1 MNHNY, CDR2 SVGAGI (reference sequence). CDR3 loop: CASGGTSSSYNEQFF. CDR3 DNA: TGTGCCAGTGGGGGAACCAGTAGCTCCTACAATGAGCAGTTCTTC.

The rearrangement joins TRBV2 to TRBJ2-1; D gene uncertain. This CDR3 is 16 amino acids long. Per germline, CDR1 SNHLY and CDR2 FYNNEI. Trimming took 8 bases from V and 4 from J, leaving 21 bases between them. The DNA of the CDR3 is TGTGCCAGCGGCTACCCACTCCGCCGCTTATACAATGAGCAGTTCTTC. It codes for CASGYPLRRLYNEQFF.

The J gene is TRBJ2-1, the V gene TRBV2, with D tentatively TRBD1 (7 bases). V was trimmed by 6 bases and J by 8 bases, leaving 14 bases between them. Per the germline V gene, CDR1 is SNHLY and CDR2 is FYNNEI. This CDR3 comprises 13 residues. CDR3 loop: CASRRGQIYEQFF. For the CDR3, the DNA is TGTGCCAGCAGGCGGGGACAGATCTATGAGCAGTTCTTC.

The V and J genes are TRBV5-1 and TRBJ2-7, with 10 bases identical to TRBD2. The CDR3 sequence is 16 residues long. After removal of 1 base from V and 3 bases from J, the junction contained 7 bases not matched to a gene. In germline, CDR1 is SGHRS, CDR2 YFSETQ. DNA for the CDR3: TGCGCCAGCAGCTTGTCCTCTAGCGGGAGAAACTACGAGCAGTACTTC. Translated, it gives CASSLSSSGRNYEQYF.

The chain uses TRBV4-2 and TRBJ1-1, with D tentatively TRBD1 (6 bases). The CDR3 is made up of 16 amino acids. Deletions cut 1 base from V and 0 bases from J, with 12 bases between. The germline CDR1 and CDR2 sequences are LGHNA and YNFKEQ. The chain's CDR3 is CASSQGVGQLNTEAFF. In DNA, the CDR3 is TGTGCCAGCAGCCAAGGCGTAGGACAGTTGAACACTGAAGCTTTCTTT.

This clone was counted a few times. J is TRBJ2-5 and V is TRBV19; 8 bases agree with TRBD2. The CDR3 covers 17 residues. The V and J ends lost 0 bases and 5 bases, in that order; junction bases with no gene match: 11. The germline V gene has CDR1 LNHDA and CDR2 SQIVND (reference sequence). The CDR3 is CASSIESGGTGRETQYF. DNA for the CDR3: TGTGCCAGTAGTATAGAAAGCGGGGGCACCGGTCGGGAGACCCAGTACTTC.

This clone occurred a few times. DNA of the CDR3: TGTGCCAGCAGCCCAGGCCAGAGAAGGGGCTCCTACAATGAGCAGTTCTTC. Translating it yields CASSPGQRRGSYNEQFF. The chain recombines TRBV5-4 with TRBJ2-1; D is possibly TRBD1 (5 bases). Germline V gives CDR1 SGHNT, CDR2 YYREEE (reference sequence). This CDR3 has 17 amino acids. V was pared by 4 bases and J by 0 bases, with 17 bases between. Supplemented by reference TRBV5-4 and TRBJ2-1, the full variable domain reads ETGVTQSPTHLIKTRGQQVTLRCSSQSGHNTVSWYQQALGQGPQFIFQYYREEENGRGNFPPRFSGLQFPNYSSELNVNALELDDSALYLCASSPGQRRGSYNEQFFGPGTRLTVL.

In DNA, the CDR3 is TGTGCCAGCAGCTCGGGACTAGTGGGGTTTGGGCCCCAAGAGACCCAGTACTTC. This gives the protein CASSSGLVGFGPQETQYF. This chain connects TRBV7-2 to TRBJ2-5; TRBD2 matches at 8 bases. Germline assignment: CDR1 SGHTA and CDR2 FQGNSA. V lost 4 bases to trimming and J lost 1 base; unmatched junction nucleotides: 14. The CDR3 sequence is 18 residues long.

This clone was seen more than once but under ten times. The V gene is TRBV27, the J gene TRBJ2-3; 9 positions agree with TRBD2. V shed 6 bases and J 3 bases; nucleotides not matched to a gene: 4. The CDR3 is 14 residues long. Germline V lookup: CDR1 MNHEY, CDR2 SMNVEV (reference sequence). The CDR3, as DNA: TGTGCCAGCAGGCTAAGCGGGGGGACAGATACGCAGTATTTT. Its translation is CASRLSGGTDTQYF.

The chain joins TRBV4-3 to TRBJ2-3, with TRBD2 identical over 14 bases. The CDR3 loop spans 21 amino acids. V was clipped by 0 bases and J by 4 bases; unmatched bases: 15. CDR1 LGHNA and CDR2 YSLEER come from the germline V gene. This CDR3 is CASSQDGNSRGLAGVADTQYF. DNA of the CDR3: TGCGCCAGCAGCCAAGATGGGAACTCGCGGGGACTAGCGGGAGTTGCAGATACGCAGTATTTT.

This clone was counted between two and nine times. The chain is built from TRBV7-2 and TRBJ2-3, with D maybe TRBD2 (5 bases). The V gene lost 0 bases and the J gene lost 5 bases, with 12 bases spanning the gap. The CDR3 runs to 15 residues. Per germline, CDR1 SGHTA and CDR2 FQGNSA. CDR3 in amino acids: CASSLAAPSLDTQYF. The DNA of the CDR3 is TGTGCCAGCAGCTTAGCAGCGCCTAGCCTAGATACGCAGTATTTT. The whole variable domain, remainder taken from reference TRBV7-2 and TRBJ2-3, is GAGVSQSPSNKVTEKGKDVELRCDPISGHTALYWYRQSLGQGLEFLIYFQGNSAPDKSGLPSDRFSAERTGGSVSTLTIQRTQQEDSAVYLCASSLAAPSLDTQYFGPGTRLTVL.